The rows below give T cell receptor beta chains drawn from one sample of a study of blood T cell repertoires in COVID-19. TCRdb keeps only in-frame clones here, not all; method: immunoSEQ multiplex PCR. The sample yields under 200,000 clones, roughly 85% seen once. The sequencing input was peripheral blood. These receptors were taken from a woman between 25 and 40 years old with acute or convalescent COVID-19. The CDR3 runs from the conserved cysteine through the conserved F or W. D genes are given only for firm matches. The size entry is marked missing in some rows and otherwise reads once, few, many or a size class.

v_gene: TRBV6-1; j_gene: TRBJ1-2; abundance: .; d_gene: .; CDR3aa: CASSEASRVGTF; CDR3nt: TGTGCCAGCAGTGAAGCATCGAGGGTAGGAACCTTC
v_gene: TRBV25-1; j_gene: TRBJ2-2; abundance: .; d_gene: TRBD1; CDR3aa: CASRTTGTGDTGELFF; CDR3nt: TGTGCCAGCAGGACTACCGGGACAGGAGACACCGGGGAGCTGTTTTTT
v_gene: TRBV4-2; j_gene: TRBJ2-3; abundance: .; d_gene: .; CDR3aa: CASSRAGDTQYF; CDR3nt: TGTGCCAGCAGCCGAGCGGGAGATACGCAGTATTTT
v_gene: TRBV5-1; j_gene: TRBJ2-5; abundance: .; d_gene: .; CDR3aa: CASSLRGMRETQYF; CDR3nt: TGCGCCAGCAGCTTGAGGGGGATGAGAGAGACCCAGTACTTC
v_gene: TRBV10-3; j_gene: TRBJ2-1; abundance: .; d_gene: TRBD2; CDR3aa: CAIRRLAGERNEQFF; CDR3nt: TGTGCCATCAGGAGACTAGCGGGAGAACGAAATGAGCAGTTCTTC
v_gene: TRBV30; j_gene: TRBJ1-2; abundance: .; d_gene: TRBD1; CDR3aa: CAAPGQGNYGYTF; CDR3nt: TGTGCCGCTCCGGGACAGGGGAACTATGGCTACACCTTC
v_gene: TRBV9; j_gene: TRBJ2-7; abundance: .; d_gene: .; CDR3aa: CASSVGLGAYEQYF; CDR3nt: TGTGCCAGCAGCGTAGGACTAGGGGCCTACGAGCAGTACTTC
v_gene: TRBV19; j_gene: TRBJ1-5; abundance: .; d_gene: .; CDR3aa: CASSIGGLGQPQHF; CDR3nt: TGTGCCAGTAGTATCGGGGGGCTCGGCCAGCCCCAGCATTTT
v_gene: TRBV18; j_gene: TRBJ1-2; abundance: few; d_gene: .; CDR3aa: CASSPPAPAPTRGYTF; CDR3nt: TGTGCCAGCTCCCCCCCGGCGCCCGCTCCTACTAGGGGCTACACCTTC
v_gene: TRBV6-2/TRBV6-3; j_gene: TRBJ1-2; abundance: .; d_gene: .; CDR3aa: CASRYRDLQYGYTF; CDR3nt: TGTGCCAGCAGGTACAGGGACTTACAGTATGGCTACACCTTC
v_gene: TRBV6-5; j_gene: TRBJ1-1; abundance: few; d_gene: .; CDR3aa: CASSYSLILLNTEAFF; CDR3nt: TGTGCCAGCAGTTACTCCCTTATCCTGCTAAACACTGAAGCTTTCTTT
v_gene: TRBV7-9; j_gene: TRBJ2-7; abundance: .; d_gene: TRBD2; CDR3aa: CASSFCPLCSGRAEQYF; CDR3nt: TGTGCCAGCAGCTTTTGTCCGCTCTGTAGCGGGAGGGCCGAGCAGTACTTC
v_gene: TRBV27; j_gene: TRBJ1-1; abundance: .; d_gene: TRBD1; CDR3aa: CASHPGQMTPEAFF; CDR3nt: TGTGCCAGCCATCCGGGACAGATGACACCTGAAGCTTTCTTT
v_gene: TRBV5-5; j_gene: TRBJ2-3; abundance: .; d_gene: .; CDR3aa: CASSPYGGTDTQYF; CDR3nt: TGTGCCAGCAGCCCTTACGGGGGCACAGATACGCAGTATTTT
v_gene: TRBV27; j_gene: TRBJ2-3; abundance: .; d_gene: .; CDR3aa: CASSLLGGAGDTQYF; CDR3nt: TGTGCCAGCAGTTTATTGGGCGGGGCCGGGGATACGCAGTATTTT
v_gene: TRBV5-4; j_gene: TRBJ1-2; abundance: .; d_gene: TRBD1; CDR3aa: CASSTPGQGTGYTF; CDR3nt: TGTGCCAGCAGTACGCCGGGACAGGGGACGGGCTACACCTTC
v_gene: TRBV3-1/TRBV3-2; j_gene: TRBJ2-3; abundance: .; d_gene: TRBD2; CDR3aa: CASSLTTSRGGTDTQYF; CDR3nt: TGTGCCAGCAGCCTCACCACAAGCCGGGGGGGCACAGATACGCAGTATTTT
v_gene: TRBV19; j_gene: TRBJ1-1; abundance: .; d_gene: .; CDR3aa: CASSIVDSDTEAFF; CDR3nt: TGTGCCAGTAGTATAGTGGACTCTGACACTGAAGCTTTCTTT
v_gene: TRBV7-2; j_gene: TRBJ1-5; abundance: once; d_gene: .; CDR3aa: CASRLGGIDQPQHF; CDR3nt: TGTGCCAGCAGATTAGGCGGAATCGATCAGCCCCAGCATTTT
v_gene: TRBV3-1/TRBV3-2; j_gene: TRBJ2-5; abundance: .; d_gene: TRBD2; CDR3aa: CASSPSGGTGETQYF; CDR3nt: TGTGCCAGCAGCCCCAGCGGGGGGACCGGGGAGACCCAGTACTTC
v_gene: TRBV4-2; j_gene: TRBJ1-2; abundance: .; d_gene: TRBD1; CDR3aa: CASSAGQLELNYGYTF; CDR3nt: TGTGCCAGCAGCGCGGGACAGTTGGAACTTAACTATGGCTACACCTTC
v_gene: TRBV14; j_gene: TRBJ1-1; abundance: few; d_gene: TRBD1; CDR3aa: CASSHRGYVEAFF; CDR3nt: TGTGCCAGCAGCCACAGGGGGTATGTTGAAGCTTTCTTT
v_gene: TRBV27; j_gene: TRBJ1-5; abundance: once; d_gene: .; CDR3aa: CASSTRGDRQPQHF; CDR3nt: TGTGCCAGCAGTACCCGCGGGGATCGCCAGCCCCAGCATTTT
v_gene: TRBV9; j_gene: TRBJ2-7; abundance: .; d_gene: .; CDR3aa: CASSSSAVSYEQYF; CDR3nt: TGTGCCAGCAGCTCCAGCGCAGTCAGCTACGAGCAGTACTTC
v_gene: TRBV6-2/TRBV6-3; j_gene: TRBJ2-1; abundance: .; d_gene: TRBD2; CDR3aa: CASSYGGGARNEQFF; CDR3nt: TGTGCCAGCAGTTACGGCGGGGGGGCCCGGAATGAGCAGTTCTTC
v_gene: TRBV20-1; j_gene: TRBJ2-7; abundance: .; d_gene: .; CDR3aa: CSASRRAGGSYEQYF; CDR3nt: TGCAGTGCTAGTAGGAGGGCAGGGGGCTCCTACGAGCAGTACTTC
v_gene: TRBV6-5; j_gene: TRBJ1-6; abundance: few; d_gene: TRBD1; CDR3aa: CASGGRDRSNSPLHF; CDR3nt: TGTGCCAGCGGAGGGAGGGACAGGAGTAATTCACCCCTCCACTTT
v_gene: TRBV1; j_gene: TRBJ2-1; abundance: .; d_gene: .; CDR3aa: CTSSQDWLSGGFF; CDR3nt: TGCACCAGCAGCCAAGATTGGCTTTCGGGTGGGTTCTTC
v_gene: TRBV2; j_gene: TRBJ2-7; abundance: .; d_gene: .; CDR3aa: CASSVQGASYEQYF; CDR3nt: TGTGCCAGCAGTGTGCAGGGCGCGTCCTACGAGCAGTACTTC
v_gene: TRBV5-1; j_gene: TRBJ1-4; abundance: once; d_gene: TRBD1; CDR3aa: CASSLQGQGIQEKLFF; CDR3nt: TGCGCCAGCAGCTTACAGGGACAGGGTATACAAGAAAAACTGTTTTTT
v_gene: TRBV5-1; j_gene: TRBJ2-2; abundance: .; d_gene: .; CDR3aa: CASSLVVPGNTGELFF; CDR3nt: TGCGCCAGCAGCTTGGTTGTCCCAGGGAACACCGGGGAGCTGTTTTTT
v_gene: TRBV7-9; j_gene: TRBJ1-4; abundance: .; d_gene: TRBD1; CDR3aa: CASSSDRVAEKLFF; CDR3nt: TGTGCCAGCAGCTCGGACAGGGTAGCGGAAAAACTGTTTTTT
v_gene: TRBV9; j_gene: TRBJ1-6; abundance: few; d_gene: TRBD1; CDR3aa: CASSALDQGALNSPLHF; CDR3nt: TGTGCCAGCAGCGCTCTAGATCAGGGGGCCTTGAATTCACCCCTCCACTTT
v_gene: TRBV30; j_gene: TRBJ1-1; abundance: .; d_gene: TRBD1; CDR3aa: CARDPGTVYMNTEAFF; CDR3nt: TGTGCCCGGGATCCCGGGACAGTATACATGAACACTGAAGCTTTCTTT
v_gene: TRBV30; j_gene: TRBJ1-6; abundance: .; d_gene: .; CDR3aa: CAWSVRGQHSPLHF; CDR3nt: TGTGCCTGGAGTGTACGAGGGCAGCATTCACCCCTCCACTTT
v_gene: TRBV6-2/TRBV6-3; j_gene: TRBJ2-1; abundance: once; d_gene: .; CDR3aa: CASSYSMRNNEQFF; CDR3nt: TGTGCCAGCAGTTACTCGATGAGGAACAATGAGCAGTTCTTC